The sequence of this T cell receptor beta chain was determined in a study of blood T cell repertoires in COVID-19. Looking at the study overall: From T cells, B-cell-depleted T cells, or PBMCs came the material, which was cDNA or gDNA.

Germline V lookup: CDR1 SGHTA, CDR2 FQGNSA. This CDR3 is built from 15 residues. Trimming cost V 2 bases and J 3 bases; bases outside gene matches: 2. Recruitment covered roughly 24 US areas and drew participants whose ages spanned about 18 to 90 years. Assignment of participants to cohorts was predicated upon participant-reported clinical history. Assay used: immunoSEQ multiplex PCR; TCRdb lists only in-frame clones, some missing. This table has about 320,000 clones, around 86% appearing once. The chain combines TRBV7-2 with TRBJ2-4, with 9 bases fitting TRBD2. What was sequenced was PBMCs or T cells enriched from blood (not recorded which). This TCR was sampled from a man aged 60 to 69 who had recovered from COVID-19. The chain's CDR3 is CASSLLAGLKNIQYF. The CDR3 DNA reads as TGTGCCAGCAGCTTACTAGCGGGACTCAAAAACATTCAGTACTTC.